This entry lists 8 T cell receptor beta chains sequenced from one sample in a study of blood T cell repertoires in COVID-19. TCRdb keeps only in-frame clones here, not all; method: immunoSEQ multiplex PCR. This sample yields approximately 290,000 clones, of which about 85% are seen a single time; approximately 0.94% belongs to the top ten. Sequencing input: peripheral blood. Receptor source: a human donor with COVID-19, enrolled during active disease. The donor label of this sample is uncertain.

This clone was seen once. V is TRBV6-5 and J is TRBJ2-5; TRBD1 matches 7 bases. CDR1 MNHEY and CDR2 SVGAGI come from the germline V gene. This CDR3 region has 16 residues. J was trimmed by 7 bases and V by 0 bases; bases with no gene match: 11. CDR3 nucleotide sequence: TGTGCCAGCAGTTACTCGAGTGGGACAGTTCGTGGGACCCAGTACTTC. This encodes CASSYSSGTVRGTQYF.

As DNA, the CDR3 is TGCAGCGTTGTGGACAGGGATTCATCGGAAAAACTGTTTTTT. This gives the protein CSVVDRDSSEKLFF. The chain recombines TRBV29-1 with TRBJ1-4, with 8 positions matching TRBD1. The CDR3 is 14 residues long. Germline CDR1 reads SQVTM; CDR2 reads ANQGSEA. Trimming cost V 4 bases and J 8 bases; bases outside gene matches: 9.

The rearrangement joins TRBV6-5 to TRBJ1-2; TRBD1 matches 8 bases. The CDR3 length is 13 residues. Unmatched junction bases numbered 5, after V lost 7 bases and J lost 4 bases. The germline gives CDR1 MNHEY, CDR2 SVGAGI. The CDR3 sequence is CASTGDRPYGYTF. The CDR3 region has the DNA TGTGCCAGCACTGGGGACAGGCCCTATGGCTACACCTTC.

The chain links TRBV5-1 to TRBJ2-3, with TRBD2 identical over 8 bases. This CDR3 spans 18 amino acids. The germline CDR1 and CDR2 sequences are SGHRS and YFSETQ. The ends lost 4 bases at V and 2 bases at J; junction bases unmatched: 15. The DNA of the CDR3 is TGCGCCAGCAGCCTAAAGCTTACTAGCGGATTCCCCACAGATACGCAGTATTTT. It specifies CASSLKLTSGFPTDTQYF.

The chain is built from TRBV5-1 and TRBJ1-2; D is uncertain. CDR1 and CDR2 (germline): SGHRS, YFSETQ. There are 13 residues in the CDR3. With 0 bases removed from V and 8 bases from J, the gap between germline ends came to 11 bases. CDR3 nucleotide sequence: TGCGCCAGCAGCTTGGAAGCCCCTTGGGGCTACACCTTC. Its protein is CASSLEAPWGYTF.

V is TRBV6-2 or TRBV6-3 and J is TRBJ2-7; the match to TRBD2 covers 7 bases. The CDR3 runs 14 residues. Trimming removed 4 bases from V and 6 bases from J; junction bases left unmatched: 9. CDR1 MNHEY and CDR2 SVGEGT come from the germline V gene. The CDR3 loop is CASSWEGITREQYF. Written as DNA, the CDR3 is TGTGCCAGCAGTTGGGAGGGAATCACGCGCGAGCAGTACTTC.

The chain carries TRBV19 and TRBJ1-2; TRBD1 matches at 9 bases. J was trimmed by 8 bases and V by 6 bases; bases with no gene match: 10. The V gene's germline CDR1 is LNHDA and CDR2 SQIVND (reference sequence). This CDR3 spans 14 amino acids. The chain's CDR3 is CASRGQGSSGGYTF. CDR3 nucleotide sequence: TGTGCCAGTAGGGGACAGGGATCGTCGGGCGGCTACACCTTC.

The chain joins TRBV2 to TRBJ2-1, with 8 bases fitting TRBD2. J lost 8 bases, V lost 6 bases, and 3 bases had no gene match. Per the germline V gene, CDR1 is SNHLY and CDR2 is FYNNEI. The CDR3 has 12 amino acids. This CDR3 reads CASRGLVDEQFF. CDR3 DNA sequence: TGTGCCAGCAGGGGACTAGTGGATGAGCAGTTCTTC.